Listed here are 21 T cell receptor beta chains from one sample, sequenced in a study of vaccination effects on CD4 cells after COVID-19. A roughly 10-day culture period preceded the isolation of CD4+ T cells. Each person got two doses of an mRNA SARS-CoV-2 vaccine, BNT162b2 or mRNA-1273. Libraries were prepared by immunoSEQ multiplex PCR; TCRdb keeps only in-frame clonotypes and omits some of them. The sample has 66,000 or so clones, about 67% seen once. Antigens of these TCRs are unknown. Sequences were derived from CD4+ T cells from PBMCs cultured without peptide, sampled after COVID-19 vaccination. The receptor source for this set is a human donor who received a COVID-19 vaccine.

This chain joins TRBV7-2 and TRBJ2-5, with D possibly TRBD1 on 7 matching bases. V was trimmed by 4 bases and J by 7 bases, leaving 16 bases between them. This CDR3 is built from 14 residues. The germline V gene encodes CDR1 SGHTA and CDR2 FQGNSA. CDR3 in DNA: TGTGCCAGCAGCTCCAGGGGGGATATCGTGACCCAGTACTTC. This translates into CASSSRGDIVTQYF.

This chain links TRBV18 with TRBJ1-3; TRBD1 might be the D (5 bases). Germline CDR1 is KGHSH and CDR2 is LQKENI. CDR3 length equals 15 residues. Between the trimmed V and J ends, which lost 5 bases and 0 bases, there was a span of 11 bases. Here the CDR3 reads CASSFSGTSGNTIYF. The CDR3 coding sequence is TGTGCCAGCTCATTCAGTGGGACCTCTGGAAACACCATATATTTT. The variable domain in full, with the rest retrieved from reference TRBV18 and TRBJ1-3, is NAGVMQNPRHLVRRRGQEARLRCSPMKGHSHVYWYRQLPEEGLKFMVYLQKENIIDESGMPKERFSAEFPKEGPSILRIQQVVRGDSAAYFCASSFSGTSGNTIYFGEGSWLTVV.

Here the CDR3 reads CASSQTENSPLHF. The CDR3 region has the DNA TGTGCCAGCAGCCAGACAGAGAATTCACCCCTCCACTTT. The chain combines TRBV14 with TRBJ1-6; D might be TRBD1 (5 bases). This CDR3 contains 13 residues. Germline V gene lookup returns CDR1 SGHDN and CDR2 FVKESK. Trimming pared 3 bases from V and 7 bases from J, leaving 7 bases between.

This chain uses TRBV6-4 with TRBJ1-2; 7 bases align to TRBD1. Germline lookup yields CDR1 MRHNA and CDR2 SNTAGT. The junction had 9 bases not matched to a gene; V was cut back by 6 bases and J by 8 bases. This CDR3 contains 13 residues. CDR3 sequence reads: CASSPDRAKGYTF. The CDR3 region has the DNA TGTGCCAGCAGCCCCGACAGGGCGAAAGGCTACACCTTC.

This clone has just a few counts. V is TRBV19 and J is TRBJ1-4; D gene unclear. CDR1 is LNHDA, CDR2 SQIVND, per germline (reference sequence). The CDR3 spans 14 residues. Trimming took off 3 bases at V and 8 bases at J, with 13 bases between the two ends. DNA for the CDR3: TGTGCCAGTAGTATGGCCAGATCCGGGGAAAAACTGTTTTTT. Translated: CASSMARSGEKLFF.

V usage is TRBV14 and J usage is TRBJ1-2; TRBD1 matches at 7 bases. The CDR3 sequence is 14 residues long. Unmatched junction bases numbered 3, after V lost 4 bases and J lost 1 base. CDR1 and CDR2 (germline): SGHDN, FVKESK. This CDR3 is CASSRRQGNYGYTF. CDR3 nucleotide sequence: TGTGCCAGCAGCCGCCGACAGGGTAACTATGGCTACACCTTC.

CDR3 loop: CASSQDRGRQPQHF. The CDR3 bases are TGTGCCAGCAGCCAAGACAGGGGAAGACAGCCCCAGCATTTT. J is TRBJ1-5 and V is TRBV7-2; 8 nucleotides line up with TRBD1. V was pared by 5 bases and J by 7 bases, with 7 bases of the junction left unmatched. The germline gives CDR1 SGHTA, CDR2 FQGNSA. CDR3 size: 14 residues.

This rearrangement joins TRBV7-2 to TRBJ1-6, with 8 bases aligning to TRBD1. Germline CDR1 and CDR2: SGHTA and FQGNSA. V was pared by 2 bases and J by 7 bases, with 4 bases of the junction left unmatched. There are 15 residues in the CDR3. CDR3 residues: CASSLQRQGNSPLHF. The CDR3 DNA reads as TGTGCCAGCAGCTTACAGCGACAGGGGAATTCACCCCTCCACTTT.

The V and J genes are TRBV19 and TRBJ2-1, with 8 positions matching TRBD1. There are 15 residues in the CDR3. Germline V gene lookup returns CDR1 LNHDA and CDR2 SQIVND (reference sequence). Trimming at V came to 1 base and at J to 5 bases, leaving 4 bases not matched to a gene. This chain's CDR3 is CASSIVRGPHNEQFF. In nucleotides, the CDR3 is TGTGCCAGTAGTATAGTCAGGGGGCCGCACAATGAGCAGTTCTTC.

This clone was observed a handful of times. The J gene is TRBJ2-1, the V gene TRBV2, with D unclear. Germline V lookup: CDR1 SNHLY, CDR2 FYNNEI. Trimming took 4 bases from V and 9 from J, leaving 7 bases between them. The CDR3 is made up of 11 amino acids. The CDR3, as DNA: TGTGCCAGCAGTGTGGCCGGTGAGCAGTTCTTC. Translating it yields CASSVAGEQFF.

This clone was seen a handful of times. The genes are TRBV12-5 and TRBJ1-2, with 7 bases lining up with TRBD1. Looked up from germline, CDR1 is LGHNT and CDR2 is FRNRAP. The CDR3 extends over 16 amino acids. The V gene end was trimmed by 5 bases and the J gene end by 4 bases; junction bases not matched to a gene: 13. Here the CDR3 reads CASGVLPGQLIYGYTF. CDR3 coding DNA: TGTGCTAGTGGTGTATTGCCGGGACAGCTAATCTATGGCTACACCTTC. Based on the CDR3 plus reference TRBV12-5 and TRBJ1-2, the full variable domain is DARVTQTPRHKVTEMGQEVTMRCQPILGHNTVFWYRQTMMQGLELLAYFRNRAPLDDSGMPKDRFSAEMPDATLATLKIQPSEPRDSAVYFCASGVLPGQLIYGYTFGSGTRLTVV.

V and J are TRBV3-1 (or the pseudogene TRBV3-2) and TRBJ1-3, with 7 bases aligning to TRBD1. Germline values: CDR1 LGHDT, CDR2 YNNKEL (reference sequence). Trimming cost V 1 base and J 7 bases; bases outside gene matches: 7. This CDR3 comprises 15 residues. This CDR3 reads CASSQARQGRNTIYF. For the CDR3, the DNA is TGTGCCAGCAGCCAAGCTCGACAGGGTAGGAACACCATATATTTT.

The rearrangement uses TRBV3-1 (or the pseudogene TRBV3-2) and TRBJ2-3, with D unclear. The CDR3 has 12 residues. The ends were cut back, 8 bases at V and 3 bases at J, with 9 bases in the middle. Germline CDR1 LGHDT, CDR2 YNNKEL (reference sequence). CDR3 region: CASGLGTDTQYF. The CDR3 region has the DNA TGTGCCAGCGGTTTGGGGACAGATACGCAGTATTTT.

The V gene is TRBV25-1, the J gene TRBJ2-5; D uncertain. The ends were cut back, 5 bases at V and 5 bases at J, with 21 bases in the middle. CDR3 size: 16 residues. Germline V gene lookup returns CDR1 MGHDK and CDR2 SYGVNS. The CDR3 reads CASSKGLQVVGETQYF. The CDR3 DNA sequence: TGTGCCAGCAGTAAGGGCCTCCAGGTGGTGGGCGAGACCCAGTACTTC.

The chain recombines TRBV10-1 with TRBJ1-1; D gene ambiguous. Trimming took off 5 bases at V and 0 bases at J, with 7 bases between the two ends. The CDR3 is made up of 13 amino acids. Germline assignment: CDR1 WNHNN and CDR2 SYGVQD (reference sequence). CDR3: CASSREMNTEAFF. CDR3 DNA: TGCGCCAGCAGTCGAGAAATGAACACTGAAGCTTTCTTT.

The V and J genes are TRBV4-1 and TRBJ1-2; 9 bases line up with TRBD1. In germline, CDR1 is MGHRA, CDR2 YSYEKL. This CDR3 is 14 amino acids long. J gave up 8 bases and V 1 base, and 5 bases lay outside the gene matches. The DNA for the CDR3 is TGCGCCAGCAGCCAAGGGGACAGGGTTTTCGGCTACACCTTC. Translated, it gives CASSQGDRVFGYTF.

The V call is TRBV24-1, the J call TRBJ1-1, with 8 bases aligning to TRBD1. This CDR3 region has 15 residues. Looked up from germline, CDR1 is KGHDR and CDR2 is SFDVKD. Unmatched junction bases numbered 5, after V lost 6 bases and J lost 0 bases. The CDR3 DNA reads TGTGCCACCAGTCGAGGACAGGGAATGAACACTGAAGCTTTCTTT. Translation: CATSRGQGMNTEAFF.

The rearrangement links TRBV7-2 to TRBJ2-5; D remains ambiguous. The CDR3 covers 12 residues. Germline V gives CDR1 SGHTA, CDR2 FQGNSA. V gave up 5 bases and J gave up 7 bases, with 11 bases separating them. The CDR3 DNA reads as TGTGCCAGCAGCCCTGCTAGTCGGACCCAGTACTTC. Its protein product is CASSPASRTQYF.

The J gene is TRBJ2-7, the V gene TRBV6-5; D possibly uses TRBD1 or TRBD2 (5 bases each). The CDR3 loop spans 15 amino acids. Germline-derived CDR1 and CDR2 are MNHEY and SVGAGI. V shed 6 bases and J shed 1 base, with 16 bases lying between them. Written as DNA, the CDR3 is TGTGCCAGCAGCGATTCCGGGACCGATTCCTACGAGCAGTACGTC. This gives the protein CASSDSGTDSYEQYV.

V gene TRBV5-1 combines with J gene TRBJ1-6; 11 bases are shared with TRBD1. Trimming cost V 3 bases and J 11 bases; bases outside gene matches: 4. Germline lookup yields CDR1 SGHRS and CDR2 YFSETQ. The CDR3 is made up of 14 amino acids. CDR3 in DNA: TGCGCCAGCAGCTGGACAGGGGGCGGCACACCCCTCCACTTT. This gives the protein CASSWTGGGTPLHF.

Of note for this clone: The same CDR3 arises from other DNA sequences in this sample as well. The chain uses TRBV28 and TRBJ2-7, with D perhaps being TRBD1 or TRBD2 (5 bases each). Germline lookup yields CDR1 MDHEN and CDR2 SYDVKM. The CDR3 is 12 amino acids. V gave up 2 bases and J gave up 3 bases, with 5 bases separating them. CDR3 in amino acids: CASSLGGYEQYV. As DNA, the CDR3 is TGTGCCAGCAGTTTAGGGGGCTACGAGCAGTACGTC.